The 15 T cell receptor beta chains given below trace back to one sample, sequenced in a study of blood T cell repertoires in COVID-19. The repertoire was sequenced with immunoSEQ multiplex PCR; TCRdb's copy has only in-frame clones and lacks some. This table holds about 62,000 clones, 85% to 90% found once. Sample: peripheral blood. The source is a human donor in a cohort sampled during active COVID-19.

This chain links TRBV7-6 with TRBJ2-7, with D perhaps TRBD1 (5 bases). CDR1 is SGHVS, CDR2 FNYEAQ, per germline. There are 15 residues in the CDR3. Trimming stripped 5 bases from V and 2 bases from J, with 16 bases between. The CDR3, as DNA: TGTGCCAGCAGCCCATCAGGGTCAGCCGCCTACGAGCAGTACTTC. This gives the protein CASSPSGSAAYEQYF.

The V call is TRBV18, the J call TRBJ2-3; 9 bases align to TRBD1. Losses at the gene ends were 6 bases for V and 2 bases for J; bases not matched to a gene: 6. This CDR3 is 15 amino acids long. Germline CDR1 and CDR2: KGHSH and LQKENI. CDR3 region: CASSLQGADTDTQYF. The CDR3 nucleotides are TGTGCCAGCTCCTTACAGGGGGCTGACACAGATACGCAGTATTTT.

The rearrangement joins TRBV10-3 to TRBJ2-7; D is perhaps TRBD1 (6 bases). The CDR3 has 14 amino acids. The germline V gene encodes CDR1 ENHRY and CDR2 SYGVKD. V lost 11 bases and J 2 bases, leaving 19 bases between the germline ends. The CDR3 protein is CASRPGTSTYEQYF. For the CDR3, the DNA is TGTGCCTCGAGGCCCGGGACATCCACCTACGAGCAGTACTTC.

The chain joins TRBV11-2 to TRBJ2-2; 7 nucleotides agree with TRBD2. CDR1 and CDR2 (germline): SGHAT, FQNNGV. CDR3 length: 15 amino acids. The trim removed 3 bases at V and 3 bases at J, leaving 4 bases unmatched. CDR3 in amino acids: CASSFTSDYTGELFF. The CDR3 nucleotides read TGTGCCAGCAGCTTTACTAGCGACTACACCGGGGAGCTGTTTTTT.

The genes are TRBV6-5 and TRBJ2-1, with 11 nucleotides matching TRBD2. Trimming removed 1 base from V and 5 bases from J; junction bases left unmatched: 4. The CDR3 length is 16 residues. Germline CDR1 and CDR2: MNHEY and SVGAGI. Here the CDR3 reads CASSYWETSGDNEQFF. The CDR3 DNA sequence: TGTGCCAGCAGTTACTGGGAGACTAGCGGGGACAATGAGCAGTTCTTC.

The chain is built from TRBV30 and TRBJ2-3; 7 bases agree with TRBD2. With V trimmed by 5 bases and J by 5 bases, 13 bases remained unmatched. Germline V gene sequence: CDR1 GTSNPN, CDR2 SVGIG (reference sequence). The CDR3 loop spans 15 amino acids. The CDR3 region has the DNA TGTGCCTGGTCATTCGGGACTACGGGGGGAGATACGCAGTATTTT. Translation: CAWSFGTTGGDTQYF.

This chain uses TRBV3-1 (or the pseudogene TRBV3-2) with TRBJ1-1; D is unclear. V lost 4 bases and J lost 1, with 7 bases in between. The germline V gene has CDR1 LGHDT and CDR2 YNNKEL (reference sequence). The length of the CDR3 is 13 residues. CDR3 region: CASSLGWNTEAFF. CDR3 coding DNA: TGTGCCAGCAGCCTTGGCTGGAACACTGAAGCTTTCTTT.

The chain employs TRBV30 and TRBJ2-5; 9 nucleotides match TRBD1. CDR1 and CDR2 (germline): GTSNPN, SVGIG (reference sequence). The CDR3 covers 12 residues. The junction had 5 bases not matched to a gene; V was cut back by 8 bases and J by 4 bases. This CDR3 is CAGTTGGETQYF. The CDR3 region has the DNA TGTGCCGGGACGACAGGGGGAGAGACCCAGTACTTC.

This clone was detected a few times. V and J are TRBV27 and TRBJ1-5; the D gene is possibly TRBD1 (5 bases). Looked up from germline, CDR1 is MNHEY and CDR2 is SMNVEV (reference sequence). Trimming removed 6 bases at V and 7 bases at J, with 16 bases between. The CDR3 consists of 14 residues. CDR3 region: CASSPLGAEQPQHF. The CDR3 nucleotides read TGTGCCAGCAGCCCCCTTGGGGCGGAGCAGCCCCAGCATTTT.

This clone was seen once. As DNA, the CDR3 is TGTGCCAGCAGCTTGGTTGGCCTCGGGGAGACCCAGTACTTC. Protein product: CASSLVGLGETQYF. This rearrangement joins TRBV5-5 to TRBJ2-5, with D uncertain. This CDR3 region has 14 residues. CDR1 SGHKS and CDR2 YYEKEE come from the germline V gene (reference sequence). Trimming took 0 bases from V and 5 from J, leaving 11 bases between them. Full variable domain (rest looked up from reference TRBV5-5 and TRBJ2-5): DAGVTQSPTHLIKTRGQQVTLRCSPISGHKSVSWYQQVLGQGPQFIFQYYEKEERGRGNFPDRFSARQFPNYSSELNVNALLLGDSALYLCASSLVGLGETQYFGPGTRLLVL.

The chain carries TRBV5-8 and TRBJ2-3; 9 nucleotides agree with TRBD1. Germline CDR1 and CDR2: SGHTS and YDEGEE. CDR3 length equals 16 residues. V lost 4 bases and J lost 0; bases outside the gene matches: 6. In DNA form, the CDR3 reads TGTGCCAGCAGCCCCGGACAGGGGCGAAGCACAGATACGCAGTATTTT. Translation gives CASSPGQGRSTDTQYF.

This chain links TRBV30 with TRBJ1-1, with TRBD1 as a possible D gene (6 bases). Trimming pared 5 bases from V and 0 bases from J, leaving 10 bases between. CDR1 is GTSNPN and CDR2 is SVGIG in the germline V gene (reference sequence). The CDR3 consists of 13 residues. The CDR3 protein is CAWGTGLNTEAFF. The CDR3 DNA reads TGTGCCTGGGGAACAGGGCTGAACACTGAAGCTTTCTTT.

The chain carries TRBV29-1 and TRBJ2-1, with D tentatively TRBD1 (6 bases). Trimming removed 3 bases from V and 13 bases from J, with 7 bases in between. The germline V gene encodes CDR1 SQVTM and CDR2 ANQGSEA. The CDR3 is 9 residues long. CDR3 in DNA: TGCAGCGTTGACAGGGGACAGTTCTTC. Protein sequence: CSVDRGQFF.

The chain carries TRBV9 and TRBJ1-4; weak D call: TRBD1 (6 bases). Trimming shortened V by 2 bases and J by 6 bases, and 17 bases separated the two germline ends. The CDR3 spans 16 residues. Per the germline V gene, CDR1 is SGDLS and CDR2 is YYNGEE. DNA for the CDR3: TGTGCCAGCAGCGTCGGGGGGCGCGGAGTTTATGAAAAACTGTTTTTT. Its protein product is CASSVGGRGVYEKLFF.

The chain combines TRBV28 with TRBJ2-2, with D perhaps TRBD1 (6 bases). The CDR3 sequence is 16 residues long. V dropped 2 bases and J dropped 2 bases, with 12 bases sitting between them. The germline V gene encodes CDR1 MDHEN and CDR2 SYDVKM. CDR3 sequence (DNA): TGTGCCAGCAGTTTAGTAGGACAGACTAACACCGGGGAGCTGTTTTTT. Amino acid sequence: CASSLVGQTNTGELFF. Supplemented by reference TRBV28 and TRBJ2-2, the full variable domain reads DVKVTQSSRYLVKRTGEKVFLECVQDMDHENMFWYRQDPGLGLRLIYFSYDVKMKEKGDIPEGYSVSREKKERFSLILESASTNQTSMYLCASSLVGQTNTGELFFGEGSRLTVL.